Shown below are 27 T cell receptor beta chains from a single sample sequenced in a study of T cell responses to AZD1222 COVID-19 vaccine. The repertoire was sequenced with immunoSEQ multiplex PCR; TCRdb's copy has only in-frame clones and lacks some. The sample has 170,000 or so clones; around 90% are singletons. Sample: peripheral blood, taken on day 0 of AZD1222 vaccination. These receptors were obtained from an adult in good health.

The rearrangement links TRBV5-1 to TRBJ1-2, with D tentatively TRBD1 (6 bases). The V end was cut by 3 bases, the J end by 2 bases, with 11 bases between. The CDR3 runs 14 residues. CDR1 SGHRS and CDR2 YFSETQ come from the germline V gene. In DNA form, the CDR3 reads TGCGCCAGCAGCTCAAATACAGGGAACTATGGCTACACCTTC. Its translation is CASSSNTGNYGYTF.

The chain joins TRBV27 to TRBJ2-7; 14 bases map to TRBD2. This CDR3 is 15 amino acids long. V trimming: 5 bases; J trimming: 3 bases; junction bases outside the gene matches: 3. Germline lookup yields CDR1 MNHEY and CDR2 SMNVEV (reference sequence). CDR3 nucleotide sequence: TGTGCCAGCAGTCCGGGGACTAGCGGGAGCTACGAGCAGTACTTC. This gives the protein CASSPGTSGSYEQYF.

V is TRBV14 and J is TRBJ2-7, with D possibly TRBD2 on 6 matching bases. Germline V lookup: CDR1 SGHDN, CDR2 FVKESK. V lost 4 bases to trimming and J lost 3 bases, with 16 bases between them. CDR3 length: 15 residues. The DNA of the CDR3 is TGTGCCAGCAGCCCCCGGGCGGGATACGGCTACGAGCAGTACTTC. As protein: CASSPRAGYGYEQYF. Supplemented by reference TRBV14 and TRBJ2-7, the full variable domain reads EAGVTQFPSHSVIEKGQTVTLRCDPISGHDNLYWYRRVMGKEIKFLLHFVKESKQDESGMPNNRFLAERTGGTYSTLKVQPAELEDSGVYFCASSPRAGYGYEQYFGPGTRLTVT.

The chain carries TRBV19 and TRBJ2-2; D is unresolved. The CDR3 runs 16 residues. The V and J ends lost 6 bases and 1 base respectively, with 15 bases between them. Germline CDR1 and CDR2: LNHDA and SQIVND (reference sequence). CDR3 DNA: TGTGCCAGTAGCCCTACGGACCTTATGAACACCGGGGAGCTGTTTTTT. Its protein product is CASSPTDLMNTGELFF.

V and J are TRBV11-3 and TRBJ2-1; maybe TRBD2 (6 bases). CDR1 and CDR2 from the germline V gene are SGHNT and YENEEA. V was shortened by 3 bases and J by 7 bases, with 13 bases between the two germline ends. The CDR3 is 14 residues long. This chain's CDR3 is CASSLAGLSNEQFF. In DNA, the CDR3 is TGTGCCAGCAGCTTGGCGGGACTCTCGAATGAGCAGTTCTTC. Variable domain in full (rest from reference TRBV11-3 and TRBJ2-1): EAGVVQSPRYKIIEKKQPVAFWCNPISGHNTLYWYLQNLGQGPELLIRYENEEAVDDSQLPKDRFSAERLKGVDSTLKIQPAELGDSAVYLCASSLAGLSNEQFFGPGTRLTVL.

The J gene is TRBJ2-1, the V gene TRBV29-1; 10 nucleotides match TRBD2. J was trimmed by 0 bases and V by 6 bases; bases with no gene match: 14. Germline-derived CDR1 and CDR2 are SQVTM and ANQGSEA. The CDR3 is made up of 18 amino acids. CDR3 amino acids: CSVVGSGRARSSYNEQFF. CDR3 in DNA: TGCAGCGTCGTGGGGAGCGGGAGGGCTCGGAGCTCCTACAATGAGCAGTTCTTC.

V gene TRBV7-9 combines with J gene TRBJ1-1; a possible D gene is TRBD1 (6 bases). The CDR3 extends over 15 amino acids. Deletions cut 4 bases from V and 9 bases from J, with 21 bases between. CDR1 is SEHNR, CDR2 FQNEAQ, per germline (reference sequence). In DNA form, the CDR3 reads TGTGCCAGCAGCTCTTCCAGGGGCCGGGGGGTGAAAGCTTTCTTT. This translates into CASSSSRGRGVKAFF.

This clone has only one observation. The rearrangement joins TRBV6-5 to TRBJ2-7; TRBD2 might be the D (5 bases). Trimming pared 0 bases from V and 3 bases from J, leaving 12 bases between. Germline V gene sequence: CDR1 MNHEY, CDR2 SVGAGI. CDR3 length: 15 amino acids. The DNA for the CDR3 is TGTGCCAGCAGTTACTCGTCGGGAACCGTCTACGAGCAGTACTTC. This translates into CASSYSSGTVYEQYF.

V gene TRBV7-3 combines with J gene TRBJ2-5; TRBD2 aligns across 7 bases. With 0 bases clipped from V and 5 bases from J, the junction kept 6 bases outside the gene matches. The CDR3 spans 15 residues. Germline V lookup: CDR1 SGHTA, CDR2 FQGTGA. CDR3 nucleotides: TGTGCCAGCAGCTTAACGCGGGAGATCGGGGAGACCCAGTACTTC. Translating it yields CASSLTREIGETQYF.

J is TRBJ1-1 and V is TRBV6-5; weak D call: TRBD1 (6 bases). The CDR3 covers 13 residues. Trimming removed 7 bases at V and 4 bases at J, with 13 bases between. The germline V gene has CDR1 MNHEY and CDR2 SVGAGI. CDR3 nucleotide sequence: TGTGCCAGCAAAAGACAGGTGCGCACTGAAGCTTTCTTT. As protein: CASKRQVRTEAFF.

CDR3 loop: CASSFERMNTEAFF. The CDR3, as DNA: TGTGCCAGCAGCTTTGAGCGGATGAACACTGAAGCTTTCTTT. The V gene is TRBV7-2, the J gene TRBJ1-1; unclear D gene. Germline assignment: CDR1 SGHTA and CDR2 FQGNSA. The V gene lost 3 bases and the J gene lost 0 bases, with 8 bases spanning the gap. CDR3 length equals 14 residues.

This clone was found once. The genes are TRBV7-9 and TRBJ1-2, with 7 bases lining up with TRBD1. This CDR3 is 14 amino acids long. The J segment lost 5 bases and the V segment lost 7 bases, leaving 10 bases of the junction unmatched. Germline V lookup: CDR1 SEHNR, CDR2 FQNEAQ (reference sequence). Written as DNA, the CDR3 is TGTGCCAGCACCCTCACAGGGGCTGGGTATGGCTACACCTTC. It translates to CASTLTGAGYGYTF.

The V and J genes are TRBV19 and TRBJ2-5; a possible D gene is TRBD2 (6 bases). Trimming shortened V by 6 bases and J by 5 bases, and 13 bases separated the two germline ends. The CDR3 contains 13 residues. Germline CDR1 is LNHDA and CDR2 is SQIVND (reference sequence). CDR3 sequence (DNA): TGTGCCAGTAGCCATGGAGGGCGGGAGACCCAGTACTTC. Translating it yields CASSHGGRETQYF.

The CDR3 nucleotides read TGCGCCAGCAGCTTGACTACCAGAGTGAACACTGAAGCTTTCTTT. As protein: CASSLTTRVNTEAFF. The chain has TRBV5-1 and TRBJ1-1; D is unclear. Trimming took off 1 base at V and 0 bases at J, with 10 bases between the two ends. The length of the CDR3 is 15 residues. Germline-derived CDR1 and CDR2 are SGHRS and YFSETQ. Combining the CDR3 with reference TRBV5-1 and TRBJ1-1 gives the whole variable domain KAGVTQTPRYLIKTRGQQVTLSCSPISGHRSVSWYQQTPGQGLQFLFEYFSETQRNKGNFPGRFSGRQFSNSRSEMNVSTLELGDSALYLCASSLTTRVNTEAFFGQGTRLTVV.

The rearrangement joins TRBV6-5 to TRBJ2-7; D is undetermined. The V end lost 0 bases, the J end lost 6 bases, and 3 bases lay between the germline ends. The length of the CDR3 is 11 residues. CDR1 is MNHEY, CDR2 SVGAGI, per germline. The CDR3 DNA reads TGTGCCAGCAGTTACTCAGGCGAGCAGTACTTC. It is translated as CASSYSGEQYF.

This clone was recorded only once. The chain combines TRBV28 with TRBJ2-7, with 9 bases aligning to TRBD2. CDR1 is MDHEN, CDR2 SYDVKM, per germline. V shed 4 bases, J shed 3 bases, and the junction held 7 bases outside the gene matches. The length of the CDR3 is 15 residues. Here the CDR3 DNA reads TGTGCCAGCAGTTCGGTAGCGGGAGATATCTACGAGCAGTACTTC. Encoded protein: CASSSVAGDIYEQYF.

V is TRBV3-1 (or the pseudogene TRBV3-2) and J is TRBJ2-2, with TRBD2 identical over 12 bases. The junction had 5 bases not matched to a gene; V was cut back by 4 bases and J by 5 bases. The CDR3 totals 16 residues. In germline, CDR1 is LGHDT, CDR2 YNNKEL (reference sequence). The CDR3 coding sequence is TGTGCCAGCAGCCTAGCTAGCGGGAGGGCAACCGGGGAGCTGTTTTTT. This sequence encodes CASSLASGRATGELFF.

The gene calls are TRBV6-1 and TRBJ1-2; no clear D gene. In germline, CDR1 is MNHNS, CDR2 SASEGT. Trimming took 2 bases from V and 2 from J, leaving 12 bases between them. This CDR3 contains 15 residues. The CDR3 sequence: CASSEIGGLNYGYTF. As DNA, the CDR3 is TGTGCCAGCAGTGAAATAGGAGGGTTGAACTATGGCTACACCTTC.

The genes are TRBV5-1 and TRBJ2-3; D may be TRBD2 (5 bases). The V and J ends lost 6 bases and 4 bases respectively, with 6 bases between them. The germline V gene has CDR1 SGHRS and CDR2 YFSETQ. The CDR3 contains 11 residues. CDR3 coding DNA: TGCGCCAGCATGGAGGCAGATACGCAGTATTTT. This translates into CASMEADTQYF.

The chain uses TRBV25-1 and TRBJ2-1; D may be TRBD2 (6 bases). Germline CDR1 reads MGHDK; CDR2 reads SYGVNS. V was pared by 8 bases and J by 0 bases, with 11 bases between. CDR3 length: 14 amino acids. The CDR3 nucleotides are TGTGCCAGCTCCGGCGGGACCTCCTACAATGAGCAGTTCTTC. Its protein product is CASSGGTSYNEQFF.

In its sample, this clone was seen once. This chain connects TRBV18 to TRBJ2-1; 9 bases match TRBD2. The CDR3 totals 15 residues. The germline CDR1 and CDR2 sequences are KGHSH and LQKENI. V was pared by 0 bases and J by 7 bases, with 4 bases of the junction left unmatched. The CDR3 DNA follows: TGTGCCAGCTCACCACCGTCTAGCGGGACGAATGAGCAGTTCTTC. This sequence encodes CASSPPSSGTNEQFF.

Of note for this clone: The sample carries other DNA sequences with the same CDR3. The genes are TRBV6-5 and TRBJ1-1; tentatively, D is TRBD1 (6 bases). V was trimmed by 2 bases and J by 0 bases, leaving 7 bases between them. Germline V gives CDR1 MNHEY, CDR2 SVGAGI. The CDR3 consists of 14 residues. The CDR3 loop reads CASSYRTVNTEAFF. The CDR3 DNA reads TGTGCCAGCAGTTACCGGACAGTGAACACTGAAGCTTTCTTT.

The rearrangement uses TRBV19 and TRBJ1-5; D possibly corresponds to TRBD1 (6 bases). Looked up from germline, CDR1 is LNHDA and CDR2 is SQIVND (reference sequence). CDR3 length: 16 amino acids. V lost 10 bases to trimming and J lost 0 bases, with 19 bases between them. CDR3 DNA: TGTGCCACCTTCCCCCCGGGGGCGGGTAGCAATCAGCCCCAGCATTTT. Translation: CATFPPGAGSNQPQHF.

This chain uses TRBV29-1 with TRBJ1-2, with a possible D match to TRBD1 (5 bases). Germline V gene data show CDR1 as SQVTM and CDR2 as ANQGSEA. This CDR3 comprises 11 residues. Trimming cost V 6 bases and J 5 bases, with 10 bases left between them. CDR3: CSVLRGYGYTF. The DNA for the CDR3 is TGCAGCGTGCTTCGGGGGTATGGCTACACCTTC.

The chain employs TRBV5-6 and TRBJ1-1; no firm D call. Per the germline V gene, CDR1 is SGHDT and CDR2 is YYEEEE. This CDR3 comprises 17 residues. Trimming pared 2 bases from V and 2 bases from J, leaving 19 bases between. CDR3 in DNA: TGTGCCAGCAGCTTAATAGGCACCCCGGATCCAAACACTGAAGCTTTCTTT. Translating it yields CASSLIGTPDPNTEAFF.

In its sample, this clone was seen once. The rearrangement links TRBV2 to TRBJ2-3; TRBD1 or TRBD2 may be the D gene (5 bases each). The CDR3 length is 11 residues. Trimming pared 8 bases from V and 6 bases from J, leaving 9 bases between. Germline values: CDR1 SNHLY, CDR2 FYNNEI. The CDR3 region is CASGWGDTQYF. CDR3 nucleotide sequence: TGTGCCAGCGGTTGGGGGGATACGCAGTATTTT.

Here the CDR3 DNA reads TGTGCCAGCAAAGGAGTTCAGTCGAACACCGGGGAGCTGTTTTTT. It specifies CASKGVQSNTGELFF. The chain is built from TRBV11-2 and TRBJ2-2; D is uncertain. The CDR3 contains 15 residues. Trimming cost V 7 bases and J 0 bases, with 12 bases left between them. CDR1 and CDR2 from the germline V gene are SGHAT and FQNNGV.